The subject of this entry is one T cell receptor beta chain. There is no known antigen for this receptor. Base qualities were left out, and no much larger clone turns up one base away. The data stem from a study of response to subunit inactivated influenza vaccine (dated by TCRdb to the late 2010s). General notes on the study: Deep quantitative T cell receptor repertoire profiling was used in the study to track responses to a trivalent subunit inactivated influenza vaccine.

Findings and caveats that apply to the study as a whole: The authors suggested that each seasonal influenza vaccination may recruit only a limited number of new T cells.

The trim is 1 base for V and 2 bases for J, with a gap of 12 bases between the germline ends. As encoded in the germline V gene, CDR1 is LGHNA while CDR2 is YNFKEQ. The CDR3 covers 15 residues, taking in both the cysteine and the phenylalanine. The entry retains the CDR3 DNA only, 45 bases that are in frame from base 1. Library preparation employed RT-PCR. This sample was sequenced with an Illumina HiSeq 2500. TCRdb reanalyzed the raw reads on its own, using fastp at Q25 for trimming and MiXCR for clone calling, and kept in-frame beta chains. Identical CDR3 protein sequences are pooled into one entry, listed with their most common genes and DNA. The sample table holds hundreds of thousands of distinct CDR3 sequences, of which under 20% were seen once. The top ten constitute approximately 10% of the sample.

The source material was PBMCs from blood, sampled 5 to 6 days after vaccination. This receptor was taken from a man aged 50-59 years who received an inactivated influenza vaccine. Donor details come from another sample of the same person, matched by shared clones. The chain links TRBV4-2 with TRBJ2-7; TRBD1 is perhaps the D gene, given 5 matching bases. The DNA sequence is as follows: TGTGCCAGCAGCCAAGGACAGAACCCGACCTACGAGCAGTACTTC. Its amino acids are CASSQGQNPTYEQYF.